What follows are 18 T cell receptor beta chains derived from one specimen sequenced in a study of Ad26.COV2.S vaccination and SARS-CoV-2 variants. Noted treatment: roughly 18 received Ad26.COV2.S at low or high dose, single or two shots; five or six received placebo; per-sample allocation not given. Specimen acquisition occurred on day 63 following the initial vaccine or placebo injection. Libraries were prepared by immunoSEQ multiplex PCR; TCRdb keeps only in-frame clonotypes and omits some of them. The sample has roughly 250,000 clones; approximately 88% are singletons. Sequenced material: peripheral blood, taken in a trial of Ad26.COV2.S vaccine versus placebo. These receptors were collected from a person aged 18 to 65 who received the Ad26.COV2.S COVID-19 vaccine or a placebo.

The rearrangement uses TRBV18 and TRBJ1-4, with TRBD1 as a possible D gene (5 bases). V gave up 2 bases and J gave up 7 bases, with 14 bases separating them. This CDR3 has 15 amino acids. Per germline, CDR1 KGHSH and CDR2 LQKENI. CDR3 sequence: CASSPEGTGGEKLFF. Written as DNA, the CDR3 is TGTGCCAGCTCACCAGAGGGAACAGGCGGTGAAAAACTGTTTTTT.

This clone was recorded a few times. The CDR3 reads CASSHGQYNQPQHF. CDR3 DNA sequence: TGTGCCAGCAGTCATGGACAGTACAATCAGCCCCAGCATTTT. V is TRBV27 and J is TRBJ1-5; tentatively, D is TRBD1 (6 bases). Trimming shortened V by 5 bases and J by 3 bases, and 11 bases separated the two germline ends. The CDR3 has 14 residues. Germline V lookup: CDR1 MNHEY, CDR2 SMNVEV (reference sequence).

This chain uses TRBV5-1 with TRBJ2-2, with unresolved D. The CDR3 sequence is 13 residues long. Germline CDR1 reads SGHRS; CDR2 reads YFSETQ. V was pared by 0 bases and J by 4 bases, with 4 bases between. CDR3 region: CASSLAVTGELFF. CDR3 bases: TGCGCCAGCAGCTTGGCGGTCACCGGGGAGCTGTTTTTT.

The V and J genes are TRBV6-1 and TRBJ1-3; D call uncertain. V was shortened by 3 bases and J by 0 bases, with 6 bases between the two germline ends. Germline V gene lookup returns CDR1 MNHNS and CDR2 SASEGT. There are 14 residues in the CDR3. The CDR3 region is CASSDVHSGNTIYF. CDR3 in DNA: TGTGCCAGCAGTGACGTTCACTCTGGAAACACCATATATTTT.

This sequence joins TRBV4-3 and TRBJ2-1; TRBD2 agrees at 7 bases. Trimming at V came to 2 bases and at J to 5 bases, leaving 9 bases not matched to a gene. The CDR3 runs to 16 residues. Germline V lookup: CDR1 LGHNA, CDR2 YSLEER. CDR3 region: CASSQWGGRLDNEQFF. Written as DNA, the CDR3 is TGCGCCAGCAGCCAATGGGGGGGACGCCTCGACAATGAGCAGTTCTTC.

This sequence joins TRBV24-1 and TRBJ2-1; TRBD2 agrees at 7 bases. The CDR3 has 17 residues. Germline CDR1 and CDR2: KGHDR and SFDVKD. J was trimmed by 9 bases and V by 2 bases; bases with no gene match: 15. The CDR3 nucleotides are TGTGCCACCAGTGATTGGGGAGTGGCGGGAGCCCCGGGTGAGCAGTTCTTC. Its translation: CATSDWGVAGAPGEQFF.

This clone was observed a single time. The gene calls are TRBV28 and TRBJ2-2; tentative D call: TRBD1 (6 bases). The CDR3 has 15 amino acids. Germline CDR1 reads MDHEN; CDR2 reads SYDVKM. Trimming removed 4 bases from V and 2 bases from J, with 11 bases in between. CDR3 in DNA: TGTGCCAGCAGTTCATCAGGGGTAAACACCGGGGAGCTGTTTTTT. This translates into CASSSSGVNTGELFF.

The CDR3 is CASSPALADPYEQYF. The CDR3 DNA follows: TGTGCCAGCAGCCCCGCATTAGCGGATCCCTACGAGCAGTACTTC. This chain links TRBV6-5 with TRBJ2-7; a possible D gene is TRBD2 (6 bases). V shed 6 bases and J shed 2 bases, with 17 bases lying between them. CDR1 is MNHEY and CDR2 is SVGAGI in the germline V gene. The CDR3 has 15 amino acids.

V is TRBV4-3 and J is TRBJ2-3; 10 positions agree with TRBD2. With 0 bases clipped from V and 5 bases from J, the junction kept 11 bases outside the gene matches. This CDR3 has 18 amino acids. Germline V gene data show CDR1 as LGHNA and CDR2 as YSLEER. The CDR3 coding sequence is TGCGCCAGCAGCCAAGATCTGAGCGGGGGGGTAGGGGAAGATACGCAGTATTTT. Its protein product is CASSQDLSGGVGEDTQYF.

In regard to this clone: One junction end does not reproduce the germline sequence, and a read error may be involved. The chain combines TRBV11-2 with TRBJ2-1, with 14 nucleotides matching TRBD2. The CDR3 is 17 residues long. Germline V gene sequence: CDR1 SGHAT, CDR2 FQNNGV. The CDR3 region has the DNA TGTGCCAGCACCTTAGGAGGGACTAGCGGGAGATACAATGAGCAGTTCTTC. This translates into CASTLGGTSGRYNEQFF.

The chain has TRBV7-2 and TRBJ2-7, with 9 bases identical to TRBD2. CDR3 size: 14 residues. V trimming: 4 bases; J trimming: 3 bases; junction bases outside the gene matches: 4. Germline V CDR1 and CDR2: SGHTA, FQGNSA. The CDR3 nucleotides are TGTGCCAGCAGCTCGCCGACTAGCGGCTACGAGCAGTACGTC. Encoded protein: CASSSPTSGYEQYV.

The CDR3 DNA reads as TGTGCCAGCAGCCAACGTACTAGCGGGAGACCGGCCCAGTACTTC. Its translation: CASSQRTSGRPAQYF. This chain connects TRBV3-1 (or the pseudogene TRBV3-2) to TRBJ2-5; the match to TRBD2 covers 11 bases. CDR3 length: 15 residues. Germline V gene data show CDR1 as LGHDT and CDR2 as YNNKEL (reference sequence). V trimming: 2 bases; J trimming: 9 bases; junction bases outside the gene matches: 8.

The chain has TRBV9 and TRBJ2-3, with TRBD2 identical over 11 bases. The junction had 17 bases not matched to a gene; V was cut back by 4 bases and J by 7 bases. Germline V gene lookup returns CDR1 SGDLS and CDR2 YYNGEE. CDR3 length: 18 residues. The CDR3 spells CASSNSGTSGQRTNTQYF. The CDR3, as DNA: TGTGCCAGCAGCAATTCCGGGACTAGCGGACAACGTACGAATACGCAGTATTTT.

The CDR3 sequence: CASRPGTGHEAFF. In DNA, the CDR3 is TGTGCCAGCAGGCCCGGGACAGGCCATGAAGCTTTCTTT. The chain recombines TRBV6-5 with TRBJ1-1, with 8 bases fitting TRBD1. J gave up 7 bases and V 6 bases, and 7 bases lay outside the gene matches. Germline CDR1 is MNHEY and CDR2 is SVGAGI. This CDR3 spans 13 amino acids.

J is TRBJ1-2 and V is TRBV28; maybe TRBD1 (6 bases). CDR1 MDHEN and CDR2 SYDVKM come from the germline V gene. V shed 1 base and J shed 4 bases, with 10 bases lying between them. This CDR3 has 14 residues. This CDR3 is CASSLSPGAYGYTF. CDR3 DNA: TGTGCCAGCAGTTTATCCCCAGGGGCCTATGGCTACACCTTC.

The chain is built from TRBV5-1 and TRBJ2-3; 8 nucleotides match TRBD1. CDR3 length: 13 amino acids. V lost 3 bases and J lost 9; bases outside the gene matches: 6. Per germline, CDR1 SGHRS and CDR2 YFSETQ. The DNA of the CDR3 is TGCGCCAGCAGCTCAGAAGGACAGGGAACGCAGTATTTT. This codes for CASSSEGQGTQYF.

This chain joins TRBV24-1 and TRBJ2-7; D uncertain. Looked up from germline, CDR1 is KGHDR and CDR2 is SFDVKD. This CDR3 is 13 amino acids long. V dropped 4 bases and J dropped 6 bases, with 12 bases sitting between them. The CDR3 sequence is CATSDPSTPEQYV. DNA of the CDR3: TGTGCCACCAGTGACCCCTCTACACCCGAGCAGTACGTC.

There are a few counts of this clone. The chain links TRBV9 to TRBJ2-2; D not resolved. The germline V gene encodes CDR1 SGDLS and CDR2 YYNGEE. The V end lost 2 bases, the J end lost 1 base, and 9 bases lay between the germline ends. The CDR3 length is 15 residues. The CDR3 DNA reads TGTGCCAGCAGCGTCTTTATATGGAACACCGGGGAGCTGTTTTTT. Amino acids: CASSVFIWNTGELFF.